This TCR beta chain was recovered during a study of Graves' ophthalmopathy and Graves' hyperthyroidism. This CDR3 has 14 residues. V dropped 5 bases and J dropped 1; count of bases not matched to a gene: 1. Germline V lookup: CDR1 MDHEN, CDR2 SYDVKM. Study findings and constraints: Blood samples also showed most expanded thyroid clonotypes exceeding 0.001 frequency. Sensitivity reached roughly 71% and specificity 72% to 80% when the model predicted ophthalmopathy progression.

Investigators amplified TCR beta CDR3 regions from RNA transcripts. An opening RT-PCR round employed HTBI primers and preceded a second-round multiplex PCR. MiXCR, run by TCRdb on the multiplex PCR reads, gives a single entry per CDR3 protein. The sample lists roughly 500,000 distinct CDR3 sequences, 13% to 15% seen once, with 9.8% in the top ten. This clonotype was observed many times. Its antigen is not known. Clinical symptoms and serum thyroxine were used for diagnosis; TRAb, thyroid ultrasound and orbital computed tomography were also relied on. The chain uses TRBV28 and TRBJ2-7; 11 positions match TRBD2. This receptor was taken from a woman aged 25 to 39 with Graves' ophthalmopathy. The specimen sequenced was blood. The CDR3 nucleotides read TGTGCCAGCAGTGGACTAGCGGGTTCCTACGAGCAGTACTTC. It translates to CASSGLAGSYEQYF.